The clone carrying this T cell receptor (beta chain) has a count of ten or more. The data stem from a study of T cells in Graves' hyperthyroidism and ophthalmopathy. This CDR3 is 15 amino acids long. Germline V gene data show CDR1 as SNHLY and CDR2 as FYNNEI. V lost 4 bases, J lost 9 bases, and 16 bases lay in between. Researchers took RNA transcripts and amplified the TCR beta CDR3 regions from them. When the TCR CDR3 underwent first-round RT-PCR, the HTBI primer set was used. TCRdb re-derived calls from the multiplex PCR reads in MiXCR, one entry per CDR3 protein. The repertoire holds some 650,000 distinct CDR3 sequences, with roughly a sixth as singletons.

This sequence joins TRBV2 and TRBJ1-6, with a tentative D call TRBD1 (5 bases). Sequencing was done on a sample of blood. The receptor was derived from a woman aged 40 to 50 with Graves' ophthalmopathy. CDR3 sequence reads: CASSGQSGESSPLHF. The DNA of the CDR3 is TGTGCCAGCAGTGGACAGTCCGGGGAGAGTTCACCCCTCCACTTT.